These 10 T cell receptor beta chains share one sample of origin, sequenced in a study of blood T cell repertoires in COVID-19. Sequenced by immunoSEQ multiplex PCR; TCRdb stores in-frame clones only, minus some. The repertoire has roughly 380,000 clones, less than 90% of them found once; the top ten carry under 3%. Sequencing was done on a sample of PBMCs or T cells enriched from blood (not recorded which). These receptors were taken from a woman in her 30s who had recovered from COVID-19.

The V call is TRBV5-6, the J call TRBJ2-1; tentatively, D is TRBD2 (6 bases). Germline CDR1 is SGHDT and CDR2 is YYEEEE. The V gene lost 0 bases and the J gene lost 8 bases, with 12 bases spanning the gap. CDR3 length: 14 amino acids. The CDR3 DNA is TGTGCCAGCAGCTTGGGATCTAGCGTCCATGAGCAGTTCTTC. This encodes CASSLGSSVHEQFF. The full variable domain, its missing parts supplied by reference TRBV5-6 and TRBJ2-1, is DAGVTQSPTHLIKTRGQQVTLRCSPKSGHDTVSWYQQALGQGPQFIFQYYEEEERQRGNFPDRFSGHQFPNYSSELNVNALLLGDSALYLCASSLGSSVHEQFFGPGTRLTVL.

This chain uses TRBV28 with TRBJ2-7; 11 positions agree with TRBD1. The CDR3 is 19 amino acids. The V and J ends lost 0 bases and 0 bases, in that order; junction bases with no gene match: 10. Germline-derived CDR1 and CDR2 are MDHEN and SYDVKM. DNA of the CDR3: TGTGCCAGCAGTTTATGGGGACAGGGGGATGGGGAAAGCTCCTACGAGCAGTACTTC. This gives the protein CASSLWGQGDGESSYEQYF. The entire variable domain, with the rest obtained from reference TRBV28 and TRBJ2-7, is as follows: DVKVTQSSRYLVKRTGEKVFLECVQDMDHENMFWYRQDPGLGLRLIYFSYDVKMKEKGDIPEGYSVSREKKERFSLILESASTNQTSMYLCASSLWGQGDGESSYEQYFGPGTRLTVT.

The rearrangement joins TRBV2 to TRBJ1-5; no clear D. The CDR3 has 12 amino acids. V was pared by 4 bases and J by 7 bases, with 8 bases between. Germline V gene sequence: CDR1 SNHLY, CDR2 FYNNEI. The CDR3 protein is CASSVQPQPQHF. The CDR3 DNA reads TGTGCCAGCAGTGTACAGCCGCAGCCCCAGCATTTT.

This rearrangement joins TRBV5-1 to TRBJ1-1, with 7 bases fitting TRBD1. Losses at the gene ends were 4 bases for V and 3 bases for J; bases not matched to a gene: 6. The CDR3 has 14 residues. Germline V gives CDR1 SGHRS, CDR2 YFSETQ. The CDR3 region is CASSVGQEYTEAFF. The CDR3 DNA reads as TGCGCCAGCAGCGTCGGACAGGAATACACTGAAGCTTTCTTT. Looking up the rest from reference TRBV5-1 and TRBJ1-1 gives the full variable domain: KAGVTQTPRYLIKTRGQQVTLSCSPISGHRSVSWYQQTPGQGLQFLFEYFSETQRNKGNFPGRFSGRQFSNSRSEMNVSTLELGDSALYLCASSVGQEYTEAFFGQGTRLTVV.

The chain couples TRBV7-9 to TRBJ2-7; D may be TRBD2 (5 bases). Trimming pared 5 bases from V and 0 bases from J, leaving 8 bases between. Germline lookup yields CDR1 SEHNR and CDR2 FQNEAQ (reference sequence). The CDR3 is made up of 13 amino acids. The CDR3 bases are TGTGCCAGCAGCCCCGGGGTCTCCTACGAGCAGTACTTC. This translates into CASSPGVSYEQYF.

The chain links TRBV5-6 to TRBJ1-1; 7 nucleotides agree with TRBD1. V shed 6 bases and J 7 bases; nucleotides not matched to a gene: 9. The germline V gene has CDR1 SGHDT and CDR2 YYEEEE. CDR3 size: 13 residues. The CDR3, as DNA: TGTGCCAGCACCATCACAGGGGTGGGTGAAGCTTTCTTT. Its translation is CASTITGVGEAFF.

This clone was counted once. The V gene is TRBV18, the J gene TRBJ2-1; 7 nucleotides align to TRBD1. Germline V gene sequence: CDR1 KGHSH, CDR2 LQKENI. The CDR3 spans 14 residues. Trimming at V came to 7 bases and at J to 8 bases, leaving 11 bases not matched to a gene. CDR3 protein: CASFAGTVYDEQFF. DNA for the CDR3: TGTGCCAGCTTTGCCGGGACAGTTTACGATGAGCAGTTCTTC.

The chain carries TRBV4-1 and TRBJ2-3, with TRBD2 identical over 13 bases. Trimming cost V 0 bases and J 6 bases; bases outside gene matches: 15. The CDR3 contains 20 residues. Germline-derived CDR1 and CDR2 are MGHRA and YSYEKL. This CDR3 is CASSQDRPWGLAGPEDTQYF. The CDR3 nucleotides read TGCGCCAGCAGCCAAGATCGCCCCTGGGGACTAGCGGGACCGGAGGATACGCAGTATTTT.

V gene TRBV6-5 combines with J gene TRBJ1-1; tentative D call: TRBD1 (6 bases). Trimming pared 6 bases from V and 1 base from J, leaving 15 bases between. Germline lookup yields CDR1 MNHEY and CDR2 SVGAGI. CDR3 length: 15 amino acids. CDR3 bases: TGTGCCAGCAGGCCCACCGTGGACAGGAACACTGAAGCTTTCTTT. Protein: CASRPTVDRNTEAFF.

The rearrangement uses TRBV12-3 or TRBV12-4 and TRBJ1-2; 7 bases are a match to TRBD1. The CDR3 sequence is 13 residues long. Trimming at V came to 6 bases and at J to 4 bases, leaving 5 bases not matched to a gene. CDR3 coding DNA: TGTGCCAGCAGGTCGGGACAGCTCTATGGCTACACCTTC. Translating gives CASRSGQLYGYTF.